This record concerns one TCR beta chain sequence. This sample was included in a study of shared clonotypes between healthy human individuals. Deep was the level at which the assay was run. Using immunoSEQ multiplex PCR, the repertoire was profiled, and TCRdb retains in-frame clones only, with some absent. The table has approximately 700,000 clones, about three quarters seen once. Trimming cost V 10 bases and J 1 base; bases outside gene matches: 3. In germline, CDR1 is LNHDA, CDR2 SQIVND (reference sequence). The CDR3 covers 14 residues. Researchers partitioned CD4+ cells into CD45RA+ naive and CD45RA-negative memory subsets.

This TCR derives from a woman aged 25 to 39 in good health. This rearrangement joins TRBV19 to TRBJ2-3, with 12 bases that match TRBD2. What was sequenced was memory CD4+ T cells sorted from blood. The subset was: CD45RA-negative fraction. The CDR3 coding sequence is TGTGCCACATCTAGCGGGGGGGGCACAGATACGCAGTATTTT. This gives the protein CATSSGGGTDTQYF.